This T cell receptor beta chain was sequenced for a study of T cell changes during pregnancy in multiple sclerosis. This clone appeared once. Measured with immunoSEQ multiplex PCR; TCRdb has only the in-frame clones, and not every one. The table has 45,000 to 55,000 clones, about 92% seen once. This sequence was found in a female donor in good health, enrolled as a control in a pregnancy study. Specimen: CD4+ T cells from peripheral blood mononuclear cells, collected after pregnancy.

This CDR3 reads CASSSQGAGYEQYF. CDR3 DNA sequence: TGTGCCAGCAGCTCACAGGGGGCAGGCTACGAGCAGTACTTC. The V gene is TRBV7-6, the J gene TRBJ2-7; 9 bases are shared with TRBD1. V lost 4 bases, J lost 3 bases, and 4 bases stayed unmatched. CDR3 size: 14 residues. CDR1 and CDR2 from the germline V gene are SGHVS and FNYEAQ. The full variable domain, completed using reference TRBV7-6 and TRBJ2-7, is GAGVSQSPRYKVTKRGQDVALRCDPISGHVSLYWYRQALGQGPEFLTYFNYEAQQDKSGLPNDRFSAERPEGSISTLTIQRTEQRDSAMYRCASSSQGAGYEQYFGPGTRLTVT.